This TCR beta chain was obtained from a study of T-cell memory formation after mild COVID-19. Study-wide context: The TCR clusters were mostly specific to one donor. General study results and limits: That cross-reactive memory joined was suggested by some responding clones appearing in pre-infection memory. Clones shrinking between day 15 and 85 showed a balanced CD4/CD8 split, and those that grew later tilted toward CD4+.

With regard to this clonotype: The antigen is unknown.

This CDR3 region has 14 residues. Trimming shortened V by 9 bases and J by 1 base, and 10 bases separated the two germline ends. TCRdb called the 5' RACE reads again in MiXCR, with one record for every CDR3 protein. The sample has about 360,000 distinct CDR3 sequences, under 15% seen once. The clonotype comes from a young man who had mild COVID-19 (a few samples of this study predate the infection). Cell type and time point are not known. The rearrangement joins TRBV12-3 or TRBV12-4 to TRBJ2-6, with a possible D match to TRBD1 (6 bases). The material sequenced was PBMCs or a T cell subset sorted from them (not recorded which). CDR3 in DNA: TGTGCCAGTAAAGACAGGTCTGGGGCCAACGTCCTGACTTTC. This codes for CASKDRSGANVLTF.